This TCR beta chain came from a study of T cells in Graves' hyperthyroidism and ophthalmopathy. As for the study in general: Blood from the periphery was taken at initial diagnosis, before any treatment.

The CDR3 covers 13 residues. With 6 bases removed from V and 7 bases from J, the gap between germline ends came to 12 bases. This clonotype was detected many times. The antigen remains unidentified. The PBMCs were sourced from fresh peripheral blood (about 9.6 ml). From RNA transcripts, TCR beta CDR3 regions were amplified. The study used the HTBI primer set for a first-round RT-PCR of the TCR CDR3. TCRdb fed the multiplex PCR reads into MiXCR, producing one record per CDR3 protein. The profile covers about 640,000 distinct CDR3 sequences, with around 13% appearing a single time and around 13% taken by the ten largest. General study results and limits: Onset of ophthalmopathy came a median 6.5 months after the model predicted it. Most clonotypes expanded in the thyroid (above 0.001) were also present in blood.

The rearrangement links TRBV12-3 or TRBV12-4 to TRBJ2-2; possible D gene TRBD1, 5 bases. The specimen sequenced was blood. This TCR came from a woman between 45 and 60 years old with Graves' ophthalmopathy. CDR3 loop: CASSSGAGGELFF. CDR3 in DNA: TGTGCCAGCAGCTCTGGGGCTGGCGGGGAGCTGTTTTTT.